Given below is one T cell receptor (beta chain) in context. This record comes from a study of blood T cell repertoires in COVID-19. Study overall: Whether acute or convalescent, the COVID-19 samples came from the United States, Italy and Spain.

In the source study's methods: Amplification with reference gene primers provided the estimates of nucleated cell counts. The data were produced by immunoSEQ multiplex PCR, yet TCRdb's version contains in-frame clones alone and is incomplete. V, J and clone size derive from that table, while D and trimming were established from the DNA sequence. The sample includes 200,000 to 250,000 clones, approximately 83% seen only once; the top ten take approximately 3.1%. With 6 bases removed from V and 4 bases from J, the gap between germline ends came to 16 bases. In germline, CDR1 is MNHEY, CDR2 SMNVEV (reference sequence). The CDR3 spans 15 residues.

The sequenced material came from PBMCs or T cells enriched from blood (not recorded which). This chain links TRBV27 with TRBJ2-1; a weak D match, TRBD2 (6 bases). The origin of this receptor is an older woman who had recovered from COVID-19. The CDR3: CASSDVWGGYNEQFF. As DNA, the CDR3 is TGTGCCAGCAGCGACGTGTGGGGAGGTTACAATGAGCAGTTCTTC.